The next 3 T cell receptor beta chains were all read from a single sample in a study of T cells in Graves' hyperthyroidism and ophthalmopathy. Regions amplified from RNA transcripts were the TCR beta CDR3 regions. The primer set for the first-round RT-PCR of the TCR CDR3 was HTBI. TCRdb reprocessed the multiplex PCR reads with MiXCR, giving one entry per CDR3 protein. The sample holds hundreds of thousands of distinct CDR3 sequences, 18% seen once. Sequencing was done on a sample of blood. These receptors were collected from a woman in her forties or fifties with Graves' hyperthyroidism that later progressed to Graves' ophthalmopathy.

This clonotype was picked up a small number of times. V usage is TRBV5-5 and J usage is TRBJ1-5; a weak D match, TRBD1 (6 bases). The CDR3 consists of 14 residues. From germline, CDR1 is SGHKS and CDR2 YYEKEE (reference sequence). The V gene lost 0 bases and the J gene lost 7 bases, with 11 bases spanning the gap. Here the CDR3 DNA reads TGTGCCAGCAGCTTGGCCTCAGGGGACCAGCCCCAGCATTTT. Residues: CASSLASGDQPQHF.

The rearrangement joins TRBV29-1 to TRBJ2-5; D assignment may be TRBD1 or TRBD2 (7 bases each). This CDR3 is 14 amino acids long. The germline gives CDR1 SQVTM, CDR2 ANQGSEA. The ends were cut back, 0 bases at V and 4 bases at J, with 12 bases in the middle. CDR3 nucleotide sequence: TGCAGCGTTGAAGATCAGGGGGGGTTAGAGACCCAGTACTTC. It is translated as CSVEDQGGLETQYF.

There are a few counts of this clonotype. The chain has TRBV5-1 and TRBJ2-1; D call uncertain. Germline V lookup: CDR1 SGHRS, CDR2 YFSETQ. The CDR3 totals 16 residues. V shed 4 bases and J shed 0 bases, with 14 bases lying between them. CDR3 nucleotides: TGCGCCAGCAGCCCATTAAGACGGAGCTCCTACAATGAGCAGTTCTTC. It yields the protein CASSPLRRSSYNEQFF.